The sample holds many counts of the clone carrying this T cell receptor beta chain. Its specificity is not known. This record comes from a study of T-cell reconstitution after alpha-beta-depleted transplantation in children. Study results and limitations: After transplant, high TCRbeta diversity at day 60 in some patients arose from surviving recipient T cells and thymic progenitors.

This CDR3 has 15 amino acids. Trimming took off 6 bases at V and 0 bases at J, with 12 bases between the two ends. As it was prepared, the TCRbeta library received unique molecular identifiers. TCRdb re-derived calls from the PCR reads in MiXCR, one entry per CDR3 protein. Of some 450,000 distinct CDR3 sequences listed, 43% are singletons. Sequencing was performed on PBMCs, taken before TCRalphabeta/CD19-depleted stem cell transplant. The chain is built from TRBV12-3 or TRBV12-4 and TRBJ1-3; D gene ambiguous. This receptor was obtained from a girl aged 2 to 10 with aplastic anemia, due to receive a stem cell transplant. CDR3 coding DNA: TGTGCCAGCAGCCCATCCGGTCGCTCTGGAAACACCATATATTTT. Its translation is CASSPSGRSGNTIYF.